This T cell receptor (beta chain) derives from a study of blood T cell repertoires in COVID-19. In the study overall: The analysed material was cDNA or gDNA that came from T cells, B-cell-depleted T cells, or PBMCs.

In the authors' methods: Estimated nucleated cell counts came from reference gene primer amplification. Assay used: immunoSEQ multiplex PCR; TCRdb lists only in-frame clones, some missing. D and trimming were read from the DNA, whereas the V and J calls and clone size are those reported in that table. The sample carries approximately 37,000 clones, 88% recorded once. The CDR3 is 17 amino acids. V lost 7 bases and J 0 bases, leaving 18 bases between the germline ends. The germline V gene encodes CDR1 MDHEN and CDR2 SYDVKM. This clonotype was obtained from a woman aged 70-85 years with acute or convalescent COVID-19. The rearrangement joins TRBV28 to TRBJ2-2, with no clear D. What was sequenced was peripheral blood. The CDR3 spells CASTPLVRHSNTGELFF. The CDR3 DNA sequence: TGTGCCAGCACCCCCCTCGTGAGACACTCGAACACCGGGGAGCTGTTTTTT.